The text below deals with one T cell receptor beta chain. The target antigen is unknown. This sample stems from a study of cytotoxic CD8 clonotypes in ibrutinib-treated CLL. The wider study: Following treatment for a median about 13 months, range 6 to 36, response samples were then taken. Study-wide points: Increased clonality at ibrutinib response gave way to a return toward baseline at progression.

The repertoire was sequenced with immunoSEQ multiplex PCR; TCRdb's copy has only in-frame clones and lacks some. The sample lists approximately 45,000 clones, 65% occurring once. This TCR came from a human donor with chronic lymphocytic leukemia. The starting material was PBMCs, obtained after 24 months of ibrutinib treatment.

As DNA, the CDR3 is TGTGCCAGCAGTTTTTGGGGAGGTATACTCCACGAGCAGTACTTC. Encoded protein: CASSFWGGILHEQYF. The gene calls are TRBV28 and TRBJ2-7; tentative D call: TRBD2 (6 bases). The germline CDR1 and CDR2 sequences are MDHEN and SYDVKM. The V end was cut by 3 bases, the J end by 5 bases, with 17 bases between. CDR3 length: 15 residues.